This T cell receptor (beta chain) comes out of a study of blood T cells in healthy people across ages. General observations from the study: Per million T cells, TCR beta diversity dropped about linearly as age rose. Diversity was higher, and naive CD4+ cells more numerous, in long-lived donors than in aged donors. Expanded clonotype changes were possibly confounded by unknown donor CMV status.

For the second PCR, which ran for 7 to 11 cycles, a sample-barcoded 5' primer and a J-beta primer mix were used. MiXCR was run by TCRdb on the 5' RACE reads, yielding one entry per CDR3 protein. The sample lists some 1.6 million distinct CDR3 sequences; roughly 32% were seen once. This clonotype was detected only a few times. Its antigen is undetermined. The draw of peripheral blood yielded 8.5 to 10 milliliters from each donor. The germline V gene encodes CDR1 SGHRS and CDR2 YFSETQ. V was trimmed by 3 bases and J by 7 bases, leaving 10 bases between them. The CDR3 is 12 residues long. This chain uses TRBV5-1 with TRBJ2-5; no reliable D call. This TCR derives from a woman between 25 and 40 years old in good health. The sequenced material came from blood. The CDR3 spells CASSSGLGTQYF. The CDR3, as DNA: TGCGCCAGCAGCTCTGGCTTGGGGACCCAGTACTTC.